A selection of T cell receptor beta chains follows, all from one sample in a study of blood T cell repertoires in COVID-19. Libraries were prepared by immunoSEQ multiplex PCR; TCRdb keeps only in-frame clonotypes and omits some of them. The data show 120,000 or so clones, over 60% seen once. The sample consisted of peripheral blood. Receptor source: a human donor in a cohort sampled during active COVID-19. Each CDR3 is given with its conserved first and last residue. The D gene is left open where the match is weak. The size entry is marked missing in some rows and otherwise reads once, few, many or a size class.

>TRBJ1-5|TRBD1|.|TRBV19
CASSIPQDRVVDQPQHF
TGTGCCAGTAGTATACCCCAGGACAGGGTCGTCGATCAGCCCCAGCATTTT
>TRBJ2-7|.|.|TRBV6-5
CASSWSRGREQYF
TGTGCCAGCAGTTGGAGCAGGGGACGCGAGCAGTACTTC
>TRBJ2-7|TRBD1|.|TRBV27
CASSLSGQGGYEQYF
TGTGCCAGCAGTTTATCGGGACAGGGGGGCTACGAGCAGTACTTC
>TRBJ2-7|.|.|TRBV9
CASSVGTLSYEQYF
TGTGCCAGCAGCGTCGGGACACTATCCTACGAGCAGTACTTC
>TRBJ1-2|.|.|TRBV3-1/TRBV3-2
CASSPNLRQSPRALLYGYTF
TGTGCCAGCAGCCCAAATTTAAGACAGAGCCCCAGAGCGTTACTCTATGGCTACACCTTC
>TRBJ1-3|TRBD1|.|TRBV5-6
CASSLRTGVPGNTIYF
TGTGCCAGCAGCTTGAGGACAGGGGTTCCTGGAAACACCATATATTTT
>TRBJ2-7|.|.|TRBV10-1
CASSKDSSSYEQYF
TGCGCCAGCAGCAAAGACTCGAGCTCCTACGAGCAGTACTTC
>TRBJ1-2|TRBD1|.|TRBV27
CASSPRTGGNYGYTF
TGTGCCAGCAGTCCGCGGACAGGGGGCAACTATGGCTACACCTTC
>TRBJ2-7|TRBD1|.|TRBV5-4
CASSSHRGKAYEQYF
TGTGCCAGCAGCAGCCACAGGGGGAAAGCCTACGAGCAGTACTTC
>TRBJ2-6|.|.|TRBV19
CASSIDPTRSSGANVLTF
TGTGCCAGTAGTATAGACCCCACTAGGAGCTCTGGGGCCAACGTCCTGACTTTC
>TRBJ2-1|TRBD2|.|TRBV19
CASNSAGDYNEQFF
TGTGCCAGTAATTCAGCGGGAGACTACAATGAGCAGTTCTTC
>TRBJ2-3|TRBD2|.|TRBV29-1
CSVETSGGLTDTQYF
TGCAGCGTTGAAACTAGCGGGGGACTCACAGATACGCAGTATTTT
>TRBJ2-5|TRBD2|.|TRBV6-1
CASSEGVAGSLETQYF
TGTGCCAGCAGTGAAGGGGTAGCGGGAAGTTTAGAGACCCAGTACTTC
>TRBJ1-1|.|.|TRBV7-8
CASSSRVQTEAFF
TGTGCCAGCAGCTCGAGGGTTCAAACTGAAGCTTTCTTT
>TRBJ1-1|TRBD1|few|TRBV4-1
CASSQPDRVNTEAFF
TGCGCCAGCAGCCAACCGGACAGGGTGAACACTGAAGCTTTCTTT
>TRBJ2-7|TRBD1|.|TRBV5-6
CASSLGQAGDEQYF
TGTGCCAGCAGCCTAGGACAGGCGGGTGACGAGCAGTACTTC
>TRBJ1-4|.|.|TRBV12-3/TRBV12-4
CASSIREKLFF
TGTGCCAGCAGTATCAGAGAAAAACTGTTTTTT
>TRBJ2-6|.|.|TRBV28
CASRLNVGANVLTF
TGTGCCAGCAGACTGAACGTGGGGGCCAACGTCCTGACTTTC
>TRBJ2-7|TRBD1|.|TRBV30
CAWSAGTGGNEQYF
TGTGCCTGGAGTGCCGGGACAGGGGGCAACGAGCAGTACTTC
>TRBJ2-7|TRBD2|.|TRBV3-1/TRBV3-2
CASSQELAGALGEQYF
TGTGCCAGCAGCCAAGAACTAGCGGGAGCCCTCGGCGAGCAGTACTTC
>TRBJ1-2|TRBD1|.|TRBV2
CASSELGQALSNYGYTF
TGTGCCAGCAGTGAGTTGGGACAGGCGCTTTCTAACTATGGCTACACCTTC
>TRBJ2-7|TRBD2|.|TRBV7-9
CASSAVLAGAYEQYF
TGTGCCAGCAGCGCCGTCCTAGCGGGAGCCTACGAGCAGTACTTC
>TRBJ1-5|TRBD1|.|TRBV4-1
CASSQEGTGGNQPQHF
TGCGCCAGCAGCCAAGAGGGGACAGGGGGTAATCAGCCCCAGCATTTT
>TRBJ2-6|.|.|TRBV10-3
CAISPAGSGANVLTF
TGTGCCATCAGTCCTGCTGGCAGTGGGGCCAACGTCCTGACTTTC
>TRBJ2-7|TRBD2|.|TRBV5-1
CATRLAASYEQYF
TGCGCCACCAGACTAGCGGCTTCCTACGAGCAGTACTTC
>TRBJ2-7|.|once|TRBV9
CASSVWSDRLHEQYF
TGTGCCAGCAGCGTATGGAGTGACAGGTTGCACGAGCAGTACTTC
>TRBJ1-5|.|few|TRBV23-1
CASSQSFGEDSPENQPQHF
TGCGCCAGCAGTCAATCGTTCGGAGAGGACAGTCCCGAGAATCAGCCCCAGCATTTT
>TRBJ2-2|.|once|TRBV29-1
CSVDGTVGTGELFF
TGCAGCGTTGACGGGACTGTGGGCACCGGGGAGCTGTTTTTT
>TRBJ2-7|TRBD1|.|TRBV25-1
CASSGGQGVSYEQYF
TGTGCCAGCAGTGGGGGACAGGGGGTCTCCTACGAGCAGTACTTC
>TRBJ2-2|.|.|TRBV6-5
CASLGLRNTGELFF
TGTGCCAGCCTCGGACTGAGAAACACCGGGGAGCTGTTTTTT
>TRBJ1-2|.|.|TRBV12-3/TRBV12-4
CASNPTGSYGYTF
TGTGCCAGCAATCCGACAGGCTCCTATGGCTACACCTTC